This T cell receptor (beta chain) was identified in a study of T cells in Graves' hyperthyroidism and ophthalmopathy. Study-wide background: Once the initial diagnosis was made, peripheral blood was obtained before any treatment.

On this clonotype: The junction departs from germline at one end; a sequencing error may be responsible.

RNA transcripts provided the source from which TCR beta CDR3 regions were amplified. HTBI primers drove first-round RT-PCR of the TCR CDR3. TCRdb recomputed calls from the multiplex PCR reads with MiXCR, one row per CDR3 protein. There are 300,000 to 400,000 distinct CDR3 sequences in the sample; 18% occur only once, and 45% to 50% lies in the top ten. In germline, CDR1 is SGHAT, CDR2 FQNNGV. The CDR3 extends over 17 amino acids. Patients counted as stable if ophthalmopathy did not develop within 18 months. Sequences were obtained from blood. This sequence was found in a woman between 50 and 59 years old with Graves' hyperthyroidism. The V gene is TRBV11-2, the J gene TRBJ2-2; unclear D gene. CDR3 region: CASSQSSLRSQTGELFF. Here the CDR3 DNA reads TGCGCCAGCAGCCAAAGTTCTCTCAGGTCCCAGACCGGGGAGCTGTTTTTT.